This T cell receptor (beta chain) appears in the sequencing data of a study of shared clonotypes between healthy human individuals. This table comes from immunoSEQ multiplex PCR, and its TCRdb copy is limited to in-frame clones, with some not included. The sample contains approximately 840,000 clones, 95% to 97% of which appear only once. CD8 cells regarded as naive lacked CD45RO, were positively chosen for CCR7, and omitted terminally differentiated effector memory CD45RA+ cells. The germline gives CDR1 KGHSH, CDR2 LQKENI. V shed 2 bases and J shed 0 bases, with 22 bases lying between them. This CDR3 contains 19 residues.

V and J are TRBV18 and TRBJ1-1; TRBD1 is a possible D gene (5 bases). The sample was naive CD8+ T cells sorted from blood. The sequence was collected from a man aged 25 to 45 in good health. CDR3 sequence reads: CASSPSPSIGGMVNTEAFF. Here the CDR3 DNA reads TGTGCCAGCTCACCATCCCCTTCGATCGGGGGGATGGTGAACACTGAAGCTTTCTTT. The full variable domain, completed using reference TRBV18 and TRBJ1-1, is NAGVMQNPRHLVRRRGQEARLRCSPMKGHSHVYWYRQLPEEGLKFMVYLQKENIIDESGMPKERFSAEFPKEGPSILRIQQVVRGDSAAYFCASSPSPSIGGMVNTEAFFGQGTRLTVV.